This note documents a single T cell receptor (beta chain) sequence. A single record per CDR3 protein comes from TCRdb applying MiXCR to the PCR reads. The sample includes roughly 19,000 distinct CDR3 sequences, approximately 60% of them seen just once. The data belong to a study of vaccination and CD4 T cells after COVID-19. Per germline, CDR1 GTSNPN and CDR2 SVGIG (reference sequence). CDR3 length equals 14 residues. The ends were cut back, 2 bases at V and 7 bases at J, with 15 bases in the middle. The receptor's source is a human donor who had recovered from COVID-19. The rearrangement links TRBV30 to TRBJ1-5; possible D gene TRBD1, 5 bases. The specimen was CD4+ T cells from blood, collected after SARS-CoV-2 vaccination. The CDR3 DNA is TGTGCCTGGAGTCTCGGACAAACTACCCAGCCCCAGCATTTT. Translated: CAWSLGQTTQPQHF.